This record looks at one T cell receptor beta chain sequence and its context. This entry comes from a study of blood T cell repertoires in COVID-19. As for the study in general: COVID-19 samples from acute and convalescent phases originated in the United States, Italy and Spain. PBMCs, B-cell-depleted T cells, or T cells were the source of the cDNA or gDNA that made up the material.

The authors' processing: How many nucleated cells were present was estimated from reference gene primer amplification. Data came from immunoSEQ multiplex PCR; TCRdb stores just in-frame clones and leaves some out. V, J and clone size derive from that table, while D and trimming were established from the DNA sequence. The table shows 150,000 to 200,000 clones, with approximately 90% occurring only once. Germline loops: CDR1 MNHEY, CDR2 SVGAGI. CDR3 size: 16 residues. V was cut by 0 bases and J by 8 bases, with 16 bases left in between. The sequencing input was peripheral blood. The rearrangement uses TRBV6-5 and TRBJ1-4, with D possibly TRBD1 on 5 matching bases. This TCR was recovered from a man aged 18 to 30 with active or convalescent COVID-19. The CDR3, as DNA: TGTGCCAGCAGTTACTCGGATGGGGCGTATCGGGAAAAACTGTTTTTT. Its protein is CASSYSDGAYREKLFF.